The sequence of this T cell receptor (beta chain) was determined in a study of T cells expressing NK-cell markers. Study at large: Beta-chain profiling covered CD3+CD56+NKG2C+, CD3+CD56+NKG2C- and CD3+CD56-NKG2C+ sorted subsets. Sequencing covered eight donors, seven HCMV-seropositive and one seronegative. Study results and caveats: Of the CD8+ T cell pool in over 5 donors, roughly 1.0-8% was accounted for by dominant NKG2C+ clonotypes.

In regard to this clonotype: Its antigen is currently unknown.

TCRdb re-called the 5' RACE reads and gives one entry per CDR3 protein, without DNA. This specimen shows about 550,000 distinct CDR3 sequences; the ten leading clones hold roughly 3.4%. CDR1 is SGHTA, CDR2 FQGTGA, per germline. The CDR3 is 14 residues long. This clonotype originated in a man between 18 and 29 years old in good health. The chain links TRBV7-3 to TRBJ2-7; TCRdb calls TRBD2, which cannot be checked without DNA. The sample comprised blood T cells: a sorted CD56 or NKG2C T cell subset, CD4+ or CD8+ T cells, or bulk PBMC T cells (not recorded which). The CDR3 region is CASSSGSGRYEQYF.